This T cell receptor (beta chain) appears in the sequencing data of a study of blood T cells in healthy people across ages. Through a sample-barcoded 5' primer and a J-beta primer mix, a second PCR was run for about 6 to 11 cycles. Each CDR3 protein is one row after TCRdb ran MiXCR on the 5' RACE reads. The profile shows 1.5 million to 2 million distinct CDR3 sequences, about 49% of them singletons. This clonotype occurred many times. Germline loops: CDR1 SEHNR, CDR2 FQNEAQ (reference sequence). V lost 5 bases and J lost 1; bases outside the gene matches: 12. The CDR3 runs to 19 residues. The chain combines TRBV7-9 with TRBJ2-1; 12 bases fit TRBD2. Sequenced input: blood. The sequence derives from a woman in her forties in good health. This chain's CDR3 is CASSQPTSGGHGSYNEQFF. The CDR3 coding sequence is TGTGCCAGCAGCCAGCCCACTAGCGGGGGGCACGGATCCTACAATGAGCAGTTCTTC. Variable domain in full (rest from reference TRBV7-9 and TRBJ2-1): DTGVSQNPRHKITKRGQNVTFRCDPISEHNRLYWYRQTLGQGPEFLTYFQNEAQLEKSRLLSDRFSAERPKGSFSTLEIQRTEQGDSAMYLCASSQPTSGGHGSYNEQFFGPGTRLTVL.